Given below is one T cell receptor (beta chain) in context. This entry is derived from a study of blood T cell repertoires in COVID-19. Across the whole study: COVID-19 samples from acute and convalescent phases originated in the United States, Italy and Spain. The cDNA or gDNA used as material had been derived from T cells, B-cell-depleted T cells, or PBMCs.

This CDR3 is 13 amino acids long. V lost 7 bases, J lost 1 base, and 10 bases lay in between. In the study's own analysis: Using reference gene primer amplification, nucleated cell counts were estimated. The assay was immunoSEQ multiplex PCR, and TCRdb's table has in-frame clones only and misses some. The V and J calls and the clone size are those of that table, but D and trimming were determined from the DNA. Among about 50,000 clones listed, 90% to 95% were seen once. This rearrangement joins TRBV12-3 or TRBV12-4 to TRBJ1-1, with D perhaps TRBD1 (5 bases). The receptor comes from a human donor in a cohort sampled during active COVID-19. Sequences were obtained from peripheral blood. The CDR3 nucleotides read TGTGCCAGCACCTGGGGGGAGAACACTGAAGCTTTCTTT. Translated, it gives CASTWGENTEAFF.